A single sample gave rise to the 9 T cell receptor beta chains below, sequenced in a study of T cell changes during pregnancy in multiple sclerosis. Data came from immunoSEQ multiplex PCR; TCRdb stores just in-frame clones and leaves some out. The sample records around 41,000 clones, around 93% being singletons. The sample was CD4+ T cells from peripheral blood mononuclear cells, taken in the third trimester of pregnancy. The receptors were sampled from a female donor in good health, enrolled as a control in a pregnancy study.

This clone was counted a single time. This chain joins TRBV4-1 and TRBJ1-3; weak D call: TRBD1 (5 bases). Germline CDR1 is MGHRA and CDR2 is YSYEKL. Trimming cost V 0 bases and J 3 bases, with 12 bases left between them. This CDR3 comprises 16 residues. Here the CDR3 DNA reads TGCGCCAGCAGCCAAGATATGCGGGGCAATGGAAACACCATATATTTT. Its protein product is CASSQDMRGNGNTIYF.

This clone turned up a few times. The CDR3 loop reads CASGLIANTEAFF. CDR3 sequence (DNA): TGTGCTAGTGGTTTGATAGCTAACACTGAAGCTTTCTTT. This chain joins TRBV12-5 and TRBJ1-1; no reliable D call. V dropped 2 bases and J dropped 2 bases, with 6 bases sitting between them. The CDR3 is 13 amino acids. Germline values: CDR1 LGHNT, CDR2 FRNRAP.

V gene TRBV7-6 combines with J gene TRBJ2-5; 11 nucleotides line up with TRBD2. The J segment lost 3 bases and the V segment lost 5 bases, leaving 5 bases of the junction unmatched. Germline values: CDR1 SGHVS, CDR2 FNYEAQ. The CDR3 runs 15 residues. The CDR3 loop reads CASSREGLAEETQYF. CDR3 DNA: TGTGCCAGCAGCCGGGAGGGACTAGCGGAAGAGACCCAGTACTTC.

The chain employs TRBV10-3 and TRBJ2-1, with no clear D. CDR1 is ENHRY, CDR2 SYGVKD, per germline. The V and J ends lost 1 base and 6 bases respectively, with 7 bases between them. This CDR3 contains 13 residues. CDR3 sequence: CAISEWQINEQFF. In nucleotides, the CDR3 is TGTGCCATCAGTGAGTGGCAGATCAATGAGCAGTTCTTC.

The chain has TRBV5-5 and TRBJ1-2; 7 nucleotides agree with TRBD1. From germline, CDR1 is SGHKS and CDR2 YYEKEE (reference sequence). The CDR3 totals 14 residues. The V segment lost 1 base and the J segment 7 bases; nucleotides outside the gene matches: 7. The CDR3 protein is CASSLNRGIGGYTF. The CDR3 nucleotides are TGTGCCAGCAGCTTGAACAGGGGTATCGGTGGCTACACCTTC.

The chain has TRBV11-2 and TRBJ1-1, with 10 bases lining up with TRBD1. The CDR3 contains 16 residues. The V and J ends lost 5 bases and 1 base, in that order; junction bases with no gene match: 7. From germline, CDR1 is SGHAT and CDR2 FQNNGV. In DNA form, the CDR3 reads TGTGCCAGCAGCCCTTGGGACAGGGGAGGGAACACTGAAGCTTTCTTT. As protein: CASSPWDRGGNTEAFF.

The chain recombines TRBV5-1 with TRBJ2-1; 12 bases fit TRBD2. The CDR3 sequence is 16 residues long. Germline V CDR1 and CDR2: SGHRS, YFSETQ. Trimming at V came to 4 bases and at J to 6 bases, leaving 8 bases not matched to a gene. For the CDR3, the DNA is TGCGCCAGCAGCCGCGGACTAGCGGGAACCCTCAATGAGCAGTTCTTC. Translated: CASSRGLAGTLNEQFF.

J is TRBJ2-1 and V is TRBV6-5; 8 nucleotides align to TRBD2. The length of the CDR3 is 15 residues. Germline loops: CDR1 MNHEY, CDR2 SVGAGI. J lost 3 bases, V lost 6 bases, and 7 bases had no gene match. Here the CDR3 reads CASRPTSGIYNEQFF. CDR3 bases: TGTGCCAGCAGACCTACTAGCGGAATCTACAATGAGCAGTTCTTC.

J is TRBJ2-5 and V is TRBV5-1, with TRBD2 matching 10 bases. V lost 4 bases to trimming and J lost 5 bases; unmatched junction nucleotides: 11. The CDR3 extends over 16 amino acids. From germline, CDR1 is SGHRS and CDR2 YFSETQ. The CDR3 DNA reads TGCGCCAGCAGCCCAGGAGGACTAGCGGAGGGGGAGACCCAGTACTTC. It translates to CASSPGGLAEGETQYF.